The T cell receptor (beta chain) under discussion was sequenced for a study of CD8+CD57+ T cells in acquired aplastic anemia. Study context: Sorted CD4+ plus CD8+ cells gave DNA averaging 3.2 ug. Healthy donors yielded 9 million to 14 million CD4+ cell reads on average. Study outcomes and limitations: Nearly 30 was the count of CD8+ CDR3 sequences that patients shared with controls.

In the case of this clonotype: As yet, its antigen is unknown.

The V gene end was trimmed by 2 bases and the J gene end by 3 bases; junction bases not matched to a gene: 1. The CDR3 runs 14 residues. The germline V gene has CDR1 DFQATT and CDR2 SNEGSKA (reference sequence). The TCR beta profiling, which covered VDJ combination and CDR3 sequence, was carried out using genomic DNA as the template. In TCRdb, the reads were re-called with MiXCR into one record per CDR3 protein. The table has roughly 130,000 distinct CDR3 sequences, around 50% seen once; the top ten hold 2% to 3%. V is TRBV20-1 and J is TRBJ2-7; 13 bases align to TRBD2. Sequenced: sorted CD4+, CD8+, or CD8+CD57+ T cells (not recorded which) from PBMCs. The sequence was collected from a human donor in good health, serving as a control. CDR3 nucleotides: TGCAGTGCTAGAAGGACTAGCGGGAGCTACGAGCAGTACTTC. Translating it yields CSARRTSGSYEQYF.